The rows below give T cell receptor beta chains drawn from one sample of a study of T cell responses to AZD1222 COVID-19 vaccine. Assay used: immunoSEQ multiplex PCR; TCRdb lists only in-frame clones, some missing. The sample holds around 25,000 clones, around 86% seen once. The source was peripheral blood, collected 28 days after the second AZD1222 dose. The receptors here all came from an adult who received the AZD1222 COVID-19 vaccine. The CDR3 runs from the conserved cysteine through the conserved F or W. The D gene is left open where the match is weak. Some rows mark clone size as missing; the rest say once, few, many or name a class of expanded clone.

V gene	D gene	clone size	J gene	CDR3 protein	CDR3 DNA
TRBV6-4	TRBD2	NA	TRBJ2-1	CASSVAGSSYNEQFF	TGTGCCAGCAGCGTAGCGGGGAGCTCCTACAATGAGCAGTTCTTC
TRBV9	NA	NA	TRBJ2-1	CASSVGMDLNEQFF	TGTGCCAGCAGCGTAGGTATGGACCTTAATGAGCAGTTCTTC
TRBV28	NA	NA	TRBJ1-5	CASSLTVNQPQHF	TGTGCCAGCAGTTTAACAGTCAATCAGCCCCAGCATTTT
TRBV19	TRBD1	NA	TRBJ2-3	CASSKQGAEADTQYF	TGTGCCAGTAGTAAACAGGGGGCTGAGGCAGATACGCAGTATTTT
TRBV10-2	NA	NA	TRBJ1-2	CVTSSSGSYGYTF	TGCGTCACCAGCAGCTCAGGGTCCTATGGCTACACCTTC
TRBV5-4	NA	NA	TRBJ2-7	CASSRDSYEQYF	TGTGCCAGCAGCCGGGACTCCTACGAGCAGTACTTC
TRBV11-3	NA	once	TRBJ2-2	CASSPQDTGELFF	TGTGCCAGCAGCCCGCAGGATACCGGGGAGCTGTTTTTT
TRBV5-1	TRBD1	NA	TRBJ2-1	CASSLGQGQQFF	TGCGCCAGCAGCTTGGGACAGGGTCAGCAGTTCTTC
TRBV14	NA	NA	TRBJ2-5	CASSQVSLLTETQYF	TGTGCCAGCAGCCAAGTTTCACTCCTAACGGAGACCCAGTACTTC
TRBV28	TRBD2	NA	TRBJ2-1	CASNEGLATHNEQFF	TGTGCCAGCAACGAGGGACTAGCGACCCACAATGAGCAGTTCTTC
TRBV2	TRBD1	NA	TRBJ2-2	CASNTGTGGVGELFF	TGTGCCAGTAACACCGGGACAGGGGGCGTCGGGGAGCTGTTTTTT
TRBV4-1	TRBD2	once	TRBJ2-3	CASSQASGSSDTQYF	TGCGCCAGCAGCCAAGCTAGCGGGAGTTCAGATACGCAGTATTTT
TRBV7-2	NA	NA	TRBJ2-7	CASSLAPDGSYEQYF	TGTGCCAGCAGCTTAGCGCCTGACGGATCCTACGAGCAGTACTTC
TRBV2	NA	NA	TRBJ2-6	CASSEALQVSGANVLTF	TGTGCCAGCAGTGAAGCGCTTCAGGTCTCTGGGGCCAACGTCCTGACTTTC
TRBV28	NA	NA	TRBJ2-7	CASSLGGKPYEQYF	TGTGCCAGCAGTTTAGGGGGAAAACCCTACGAGCAGTACTTC
TRBV6-5	TRBD2	NA	TRBJ2-5	CASSLAGAMGTQYF	TGTGCCAGCAGCCTAGCGGGAGCGATGGGGACCCAGTACTTC
TRBV11-2	TRBD2	NA	TRBJ2-5	CASRPGTSGETQYF	TGTGCCAGCAGACCAGGGACTAGCGGAGAGACCCAGTACTTC
TRBV2	NA	NA	TRBJ2-7	CASIGLGTSSEQYF	TGTGCCAGCATCGGACTGGGGACAAGTAGCGAGCAGTACTTC
TRBV30	TRBD1	NA	TRBJ1-4	CAWSEGGNEKLFF	TGTGCCTGGAGTGAAGGGGGCAATGAAAAACTGTTTTTT
TRBV27	NA	NA	TRBJ1-1	CASSLGRNTEAFF	TGTGCCAGCAGTTTAGGACGGAACACTGAAGCTTTCTTT
TRBV5-8	NA	few	TRBJ1-5	CASSRTINQPQHF	TGTGCCAGCAGCAGGACAATCAATCAGCCCCAGCATTTT
TRBV3-1/TRBV3-2	NA	NA	TRBJ1-4	CASSQRTEAEKLFF	TGTGCCAGCAGCCAAAGGACCGAGGCTGAAAAACTGTTTTTT
TRBV12-3/TRBV12-4	NA	NA	TRBJ1-5	CASSGNNQPQHF	TGTGCCAGCAGTGGAAACAATCAGCCCCAGCATTTT
TRBV11-2	NA	NA	TRBJ2-3	CASSLGTQYF	TGTGCCAGCAGCTTGGGTACGCAGTATTTT
TRBV18	NA	once	TRBJ2-2	CASSPGPAKGSGELFF	TGTGCCAGCTCACCTGGGCCGGCAAAAGGATCCGGGGAGCTGTTTTTT
TRBV2	NA	medium-sized	TRBJ1-6	CAGQRDYNSPLHF	TGTGCCGGGCAGCGAGATTATAATTCACCCCTCCACTTT
TRBV6-5	NA	NA	TRBJ2-1	CASSSGNEQFF	TGTGCCAGCAGTTCGGGCAATGAGCAGTTCTTC
TRBV25-1	TRBD2	NA	TRBJ2-1	CASSGRRNEQFF	TGTGCCAGCAGCGGGAGGAGGAATGAGCAGTTCTTC
TRBV10-1	NA	NA	TRBJ2-7	CAPESYEQYF	TGCGCCCCGGAGTCTTACGAGCAGTACTTC
TRBV7-3	TRBD2	NA	TRBJ2-3	CASSLTSGLAGGTQYF	TGTGCCAGCAGCTTAACGTCCGGACTAGCGGGAGGTACGCAGTATTTT
TRBV19	NA	NA	TRBJ1-5	CASTDRPNQPQHF	TGTGCCAGTACAGACAGACCCAATCAGCCCCAGCATTTT
TRBV5-1	TRBD2	once	TRBJ2-5	CASSPGLAGSETQYF	TGCGCCAGCAGCCCGGGACTAGCGGGGTCAGAGACCCAGTACTTC
TRBV11-2	NA	NA	TRBJ1-2	CASSFMNYGYTF	TGTGCCAGCAGCTTCATGAACTATGGCTACACCTTC
TRBV7-3	TRBD2	NA	TRBJ2-3	CASSPRLAGVGDTQYF	TGTGCCAGCAGCCCACGACTAGCGGGAGTGGGAGATACGCAGTATTTT
TRBV3-1/TRBV3-2	NA	NA	TRBJ1-1	CASSVGATEAFF	TGTGCCAGCAGCGTGGGGGCCACTGAAGCTTTCTTT
TRBV3-1/TRBV3-2	TRBD2	NA	TRBJ2-1	CASSQDVLAGGYNEQFF	TGTGCCAGCAGCCAAGATGTCTTAGCGGGAGGGTATAATGAGCAGTTCTTC
TRBV7-3	NA	NA	TRBJ2-5	CASSLTDRGGETQYF	TGTGCCAGCAGCTTAACAGACAGGGGAGGGGAGACCCAGTACTTC
TRBV2	NA	NA	TRBJ2-7	CASGQNYEQYF	TGTGCCAGCGGGCAGAACTACGAGCAGTACTTC
TRBV9	NA	NA	TRBJ1-1	CASSVDGGWDTEAFF	TGTGCCAGCAGCGTAGATGGGGGGTGGGACACTGAAGCTTTCTTT
TRBV5-1	TRBD1	NA	TRBJ1-4	CASSGTGTGREKLFF	TGCGCCAGCAGCGGAACCGGGACAGGGCGCGAAAAACTGTTTTTT
TRBV3-1/TRBV3-2	NA	NA	TRBJ2-7	CASSQDQRNYEQYF	TGTGCCAGCAGCCAAGATCAACGGAACTACGAGCAGTACTTC